Following are 4 T cell receptor beta chains from one sample sequenced in a study of shared clonotypes between healthy human individuals. The method was immunoSEQ multiplex PCR; TCRdb's version includes in-frame clones alone and lacks a portion of them. Of roughly 2 million clones listed, 90% to 95% are singletons. The source material was naive CD4+ T cells sorted from blood. This sample's subset: CD45RA+ positively selected. All receptors come from a man younger than 35 in good health.

The chain recombines TRBV11-2 with TRBJ2-3; no firm D call. Germline CDR1 reads SGHAT; CDR2 reads FQNNGV. The germline V and J ends were trimmed by 3 bases and 0 bases, with 7 bases remaining between them. CDR3 length equals 14 residues. The CDR3 DNA reads as TGTGCCAGCAGCTTGGCAGCAAGCACAGATACGCAGTATTTT. Amino acid sequence: CASSLAASTDTQYF.

Of note for this clone: The identical CDR3 is also encoded by other nucleotide sequences in the sample. The chain joins TRBV30 to TRBJ2-1; tentative D call: TRBD2 (5 bases). Germline-derived CDR1 and CDR2 are GTSNPN and SVGIG (reference sequence). V was cut by 3 bases and J by 4 bases, with 7 bases left in between. The CDR3 has 12 amino acids. The CDR3 DNA sequence: TGTGCCTGGAGAAGAGGGTACAATGAGCAGTTCTTC. Amino acids: CAWRRGYNEQFF.

CDR3 protein: CASSFVSGGSTDTQYF. DNA of the CDR3: TGTGCCAGCAGCTTCGTGTCGGGGGGAAGCACAGATACGCAGTATTTT. This chain links TRBV7-8 with TRBJ2-3; 7 nucleotides agree with TRBD2. The CDR3 is 16 amino acids. The junction had 6 bases not matched to a gene; V was cut back by 3 bases and J by 0 bases. Looked up from germline, CDR1 is SGHVS and CDR2 is FQNEAQ.

The gene calls are TRBV28 and TRBJ2-1, with D unresolved. The CDR3 spans 16 residues. CDR1 MDHEN and CDR2 SYDVKM come from the germline V gene. V was trimmed by 3 bases and J by 1 base, leaving 13 bases between them. The CDR3 spells CASSFSMDRSYNEQFF. CDR3 in DNA: TGTGCCAGCAGTTTCTCCATGGATCGGTCCTACAATGAGCAGTTCTTC.